This T cell receptor (beta chain) originates from a study of T cells in Graves' hyperthyroidism and ophthalmopathy. This clonotype appeared a single time. The antigen remains unidentified. Germline lookup yields CDR1 DFQATT and CDR2 SNEGSKA (reference sequence). CDR3 size: 14 residues. With V trimmed by 6 bases and J by 3 bases, 8 bases remained unmatched. There were TCR beta CDR3 regions amplified from RNA transcripts. Primed by the HTBI set, a first-round RT-PCR was run on the TCR CDR3. In TCRdb, the multiplex PCR reads were re-called with MiXCR into one record per CDR3 protein. The sample shows roughly 380,000 distinct CDR3 sequences, 15% to 20% of them seen only once. Findings and limits, study-wide: Classification by a 13 V-J model distinguished ophthalmopathy from stable hyperthyroidism. Blood also showed most of the thyroid clonotypes that were expanded above 0.001.

Enrolled ophthalmopathy patients presented with a Clinical Activity Score of at least 3, a NOSPECS grade of at least 4, and disease duration under 3 months. PBMCs were obtained from 9 to 10 ml fresh peripheral blood. This chain joins TRBV20-1 and TRBJ2-3, with 8 bases that match TRBD1. The sequencing sample was made of blood. The source of this sequence is a middle-aged woman with Graves' ophthalmopathy. As DNA, the CDR3 is TGCAGTGCCGCCAGGACAGGGTTTACAGATACGCAGTATTTT. Protein: CSAARTGFTDTQYF.